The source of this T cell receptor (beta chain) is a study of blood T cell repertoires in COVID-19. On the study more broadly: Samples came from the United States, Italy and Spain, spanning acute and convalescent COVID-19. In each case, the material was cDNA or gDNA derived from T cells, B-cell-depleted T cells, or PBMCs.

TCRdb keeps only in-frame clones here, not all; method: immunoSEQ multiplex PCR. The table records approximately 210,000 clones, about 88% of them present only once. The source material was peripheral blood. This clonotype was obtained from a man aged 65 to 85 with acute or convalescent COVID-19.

In DNA form, the CDR3 reads TGTGCCAGCAGTTCAGGACAGGGCCAAGCTTTCTTT. This translates into CASSSGQGQAFF. J is TRBJ1-1 and V is TRBV27; TRBD1 aligns across 8 bases. Trimming at V came to 4 bases and at J to 9 bases, leaving 4 bases not matched to a gene. Per germline, CDR1 MNHEY and CDR2 SMNVEV (reference sequence). The CDR3 has 12 residues.